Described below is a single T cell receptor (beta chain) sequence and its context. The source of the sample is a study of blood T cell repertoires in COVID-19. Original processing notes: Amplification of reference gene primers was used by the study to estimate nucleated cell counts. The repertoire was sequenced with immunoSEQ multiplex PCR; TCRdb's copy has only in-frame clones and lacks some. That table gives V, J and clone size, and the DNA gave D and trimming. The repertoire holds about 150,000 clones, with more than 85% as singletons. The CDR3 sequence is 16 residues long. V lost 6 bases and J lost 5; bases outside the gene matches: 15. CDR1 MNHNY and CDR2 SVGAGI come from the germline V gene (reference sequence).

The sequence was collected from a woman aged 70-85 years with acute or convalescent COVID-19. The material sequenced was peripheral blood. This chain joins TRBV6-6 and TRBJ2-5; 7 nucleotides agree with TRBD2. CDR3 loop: CASSKVTSLMWETQYF. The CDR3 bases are TGTGCCAGCAGCAAGGTGACTAGCCTTATGTGGGAGACCCAGTACTTC.